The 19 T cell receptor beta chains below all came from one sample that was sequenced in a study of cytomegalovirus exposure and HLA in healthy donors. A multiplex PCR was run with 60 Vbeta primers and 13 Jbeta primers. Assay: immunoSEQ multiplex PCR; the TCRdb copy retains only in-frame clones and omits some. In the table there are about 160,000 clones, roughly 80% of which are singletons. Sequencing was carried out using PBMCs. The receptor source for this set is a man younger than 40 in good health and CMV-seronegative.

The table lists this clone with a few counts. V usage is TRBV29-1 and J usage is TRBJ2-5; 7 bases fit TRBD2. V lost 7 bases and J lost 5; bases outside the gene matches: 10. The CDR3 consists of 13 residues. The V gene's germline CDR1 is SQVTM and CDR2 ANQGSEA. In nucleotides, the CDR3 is TGCAGCGACGGCGGGGGTCCCGGGGAGACCCAGTACTTC. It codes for CSDGGGPGETQYF. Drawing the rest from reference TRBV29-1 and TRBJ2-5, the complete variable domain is SAVISQKPSRDICQRGTSLTIQCQVDSQVTMMFWYRQQPGQSLTLIATANQGSEATYESGFVIDKFPISRPNLTFSTLTVSNMSPEDSSIYLCSDGGGPGETQYFGPGTRLLVL.

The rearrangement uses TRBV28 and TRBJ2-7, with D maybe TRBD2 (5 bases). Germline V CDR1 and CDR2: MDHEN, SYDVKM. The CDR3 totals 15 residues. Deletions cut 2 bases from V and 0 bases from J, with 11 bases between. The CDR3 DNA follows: TGTGCCAGCAGTTTACCAGGAGGAGACTCCTACGAGCAGTACTTC. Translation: CASSLPGGDSYEQYF.

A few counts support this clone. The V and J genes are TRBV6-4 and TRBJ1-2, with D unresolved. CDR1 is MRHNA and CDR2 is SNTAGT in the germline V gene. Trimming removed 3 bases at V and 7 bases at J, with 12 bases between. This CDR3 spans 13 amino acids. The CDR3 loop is CASSESGSGGYTF. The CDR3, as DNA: TGTGCCAGCAGTGAATCCGGTAGCGGTGGCTACACCTTC.

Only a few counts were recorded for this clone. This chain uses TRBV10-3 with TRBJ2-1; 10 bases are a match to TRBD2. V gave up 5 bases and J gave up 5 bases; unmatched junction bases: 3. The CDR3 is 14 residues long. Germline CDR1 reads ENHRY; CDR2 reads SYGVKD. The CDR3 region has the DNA TGTGCCATCAGTAGCGGGGGGGCAAACAATGAGCAGTTCTTC. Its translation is CAISSGGANNEQFF.

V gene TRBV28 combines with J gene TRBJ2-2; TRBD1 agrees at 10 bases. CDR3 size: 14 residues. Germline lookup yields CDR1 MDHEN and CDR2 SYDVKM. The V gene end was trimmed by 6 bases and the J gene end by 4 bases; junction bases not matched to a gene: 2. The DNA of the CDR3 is TGTGCCAGCAGGGGACAGGGGAGCACCGGGGAGCTGTTTTTT. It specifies CASRGQGSTGELFF.

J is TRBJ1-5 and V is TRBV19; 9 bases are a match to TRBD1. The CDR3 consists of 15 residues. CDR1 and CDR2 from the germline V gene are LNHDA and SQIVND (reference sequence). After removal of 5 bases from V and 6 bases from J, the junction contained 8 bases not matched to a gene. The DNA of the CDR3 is TGTGCCAGTAGTTCGACCGGGACAGGGATTCAGCCCCAGCATTTT. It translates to CASSSTGTGIQPQHF.

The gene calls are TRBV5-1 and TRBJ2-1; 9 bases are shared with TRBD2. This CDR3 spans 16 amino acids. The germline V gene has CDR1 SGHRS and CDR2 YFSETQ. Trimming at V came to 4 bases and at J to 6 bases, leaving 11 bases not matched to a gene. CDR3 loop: CASSVGGGGASNEQFF. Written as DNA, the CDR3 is TGCGCCAGCAGCGTGGGTGGCGGGGGGGCCTCCAATGAGCAGTTCTTC.

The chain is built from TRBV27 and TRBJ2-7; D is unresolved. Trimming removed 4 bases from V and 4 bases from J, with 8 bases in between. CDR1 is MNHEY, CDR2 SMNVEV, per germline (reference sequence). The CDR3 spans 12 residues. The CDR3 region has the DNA TGTGCCAGCAGTTCCGCAGGTTACGAGCAGTACTTC. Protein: CASSSAGYEQYF.

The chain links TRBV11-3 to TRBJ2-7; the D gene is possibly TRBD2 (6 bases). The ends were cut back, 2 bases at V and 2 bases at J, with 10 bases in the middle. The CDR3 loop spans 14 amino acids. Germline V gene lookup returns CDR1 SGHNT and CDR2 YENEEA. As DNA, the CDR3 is TGTGCCAGCAGCTTAACTCGGGGGACCTACGAGCAGTACTTC. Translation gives CASSLTRGTYEQYF. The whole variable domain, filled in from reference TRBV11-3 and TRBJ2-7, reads EAGVVQSPRYKIIEKKQPVAFWCNPISGHNTLYWYLQNLGQGPELLIRYENEEAVDDSQLPKDRFSAERLKGVDSTLKIQPAELGDSAVYLCASSLTRGTYEQYFGPGTRLTVT.

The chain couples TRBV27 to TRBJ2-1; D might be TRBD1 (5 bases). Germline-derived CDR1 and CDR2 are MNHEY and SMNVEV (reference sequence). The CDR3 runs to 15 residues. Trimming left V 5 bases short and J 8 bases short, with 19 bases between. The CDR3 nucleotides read TGTGCCAGCAGTCCCCGACAGACCAGGACGGATGAGCAGTTCTTC. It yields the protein CASSPRQTRTDEQFF.

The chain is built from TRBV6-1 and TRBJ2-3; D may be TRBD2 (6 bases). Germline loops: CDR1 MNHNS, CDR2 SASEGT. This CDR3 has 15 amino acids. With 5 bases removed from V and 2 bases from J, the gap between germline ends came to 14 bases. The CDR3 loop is CASSRDAGFTDTQYF. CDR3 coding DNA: TGTGCCAGCAGTAGGGATGCGGGGTTCACAGATACGCAGTATTTT.

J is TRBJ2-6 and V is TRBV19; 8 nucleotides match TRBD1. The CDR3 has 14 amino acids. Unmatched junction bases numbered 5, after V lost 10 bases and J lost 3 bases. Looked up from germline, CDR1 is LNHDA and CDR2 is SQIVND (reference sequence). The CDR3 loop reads CATTGGGGANVLTF. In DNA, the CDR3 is TGTGCCACAACAGGGGGAGGTGGGGCCAACGTCCTGACTTTC.

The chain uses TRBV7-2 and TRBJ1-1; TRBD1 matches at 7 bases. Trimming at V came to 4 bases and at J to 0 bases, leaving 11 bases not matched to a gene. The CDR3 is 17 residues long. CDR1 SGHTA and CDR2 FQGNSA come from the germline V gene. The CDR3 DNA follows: TGTGCCAGCAGCTCCCCGACAGGGCTAGCTTTGAACACTGAAGCTTTCTTT. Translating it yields CASSSPTGLALNTEAFF.

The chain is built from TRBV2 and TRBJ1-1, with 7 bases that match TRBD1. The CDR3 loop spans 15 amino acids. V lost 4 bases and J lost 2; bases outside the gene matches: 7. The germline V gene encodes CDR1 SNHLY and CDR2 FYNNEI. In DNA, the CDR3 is TGTGCCAGCAGTGGGCGACAGGGTCTAAACACTGAAGCTTTCTTT. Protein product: CASSGRQGLNTEAFF.

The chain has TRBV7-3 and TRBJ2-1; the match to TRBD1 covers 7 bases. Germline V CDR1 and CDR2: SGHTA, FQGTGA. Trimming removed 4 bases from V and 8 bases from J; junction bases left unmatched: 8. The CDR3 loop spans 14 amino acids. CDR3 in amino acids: CASSSDRQGYEQFF. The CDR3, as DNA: TGTGCCAGCAGCTCGGACCGACAGGGTTATGAGCAGTTCTTC.

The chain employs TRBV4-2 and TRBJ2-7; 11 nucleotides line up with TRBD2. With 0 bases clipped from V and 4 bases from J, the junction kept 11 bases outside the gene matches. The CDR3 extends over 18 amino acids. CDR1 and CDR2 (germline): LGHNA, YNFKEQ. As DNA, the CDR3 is TGTGCCAGCAGCCAAGATCTTTCGACTAGCGGGACAACATACGAGCAGTACTTC. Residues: CASSQDLSTSGTTYEQYF.

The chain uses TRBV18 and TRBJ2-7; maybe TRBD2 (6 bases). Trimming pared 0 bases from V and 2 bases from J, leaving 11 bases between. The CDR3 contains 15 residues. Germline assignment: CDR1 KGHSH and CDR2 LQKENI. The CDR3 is CASSPPVTSPYEQYF. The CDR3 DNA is TGTGCCAGCTCACCACCCGTGACTAGTCCCTACGAGCAGTACTTC.

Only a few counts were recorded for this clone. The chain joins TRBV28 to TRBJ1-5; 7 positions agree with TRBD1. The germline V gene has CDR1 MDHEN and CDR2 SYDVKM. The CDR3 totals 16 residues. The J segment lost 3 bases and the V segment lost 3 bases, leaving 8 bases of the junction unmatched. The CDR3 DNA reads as TGTGCCAGCAGTTTCTACTCGGACAGGTACAATCAGCCCCAGCATTTT. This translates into CASSFYSDRYNQPQHF.

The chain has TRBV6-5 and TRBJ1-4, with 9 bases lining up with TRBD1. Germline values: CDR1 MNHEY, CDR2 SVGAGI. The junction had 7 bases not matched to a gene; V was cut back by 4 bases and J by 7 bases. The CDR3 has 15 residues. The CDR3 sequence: CASSLTGGVSEKLFF. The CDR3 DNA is TGTGCCAGCAGTTTGACAGGGGGAGTTAGTGAAAAACTGTTTTTT.